This entry lists 21 T cell receptor beta chains sequenced from one sample in a study of T-cell memory formation after mild COVID-19. A single record per CDR3 protein comes from TCRdb applying MiXCR to the 5' RACE reads. Of about 250,000 distinct CDR3 sequences listed, about 15% are singletons. The sequencing sample was made of PBMCs or a T cell subset sorted from them (not recorded which). The receptors shown here come from a man aged 18 to 30 who had mild COVID-19 (a few samples of this study predate the infection). Cell type and time point are not known.

The chain employs TRBV27 and TRBJ2-4; a possible D gene is TRBD1 (5 bases). Trimming pared 2 bases from V and 3 bases from J, leaving 14 bases between. This CDR3 contains 16 residues. The V gene's germline CDR1 is MNHEY and CDR2 SMNVEV (reference sequence). The CDR3 loop reads CASSLRAGLDKNIQYF. CDR3 bases: TGTGCCAGCAGTTTAAGGGCAGGGTTGGACAAAAACATTCAGTACTTC.

This clonotype has more than one count but fewer than ten. The rearrangement links TRBV5-1 to TRBJ2-3; D may match TRBD1 or TRBD2 (5 bases each). CDR1 is SGHRS, CDR2 YFSETQ, per germline. CDR3 length equals 15 residues. Trimming removed 0 bases at V and 2 bases at J, with 10 bases between. CDR3 sequence reads: CASSLGGVHTDTQYF. In DNA, the CDR3 is TGCGCCAGCAGCTTGGGAGGGGTTCACACAGATACGCAGTATTTT.

The CDR3 sequence: CSAPTSGVRDTQYF. CDR3 nucleotides: TGCAGTGCTCCAACTAGCGGGGTCAGAGATACGCAGTATTTT. The chain links TRBV20-1 to TRBJ2-3; the match to TRBD2 covers 10 bases. Germline V gene sequence: CDR1 DFQATT, CDR2 SNEGSKA (reference sequence). The ends lost 5 bases at V and 5 bases at J; junction bases unmatched: 7. The CDR3 is made up of 14 amino acids.

This clonotype was counted a few times. V and J are TRBV7-2 and TRBJ2-7; D remains ambiguous. Germline V gene lookup returns CDR1 SGHTA and CDR2 FQGNSA. Trimming took 1 base from V and 1 from J, leaving 5 bases between them. The CDR3 is 13 amino acids. The CDR3 region has the DNA TGTGCCAGCAGCTTAGGGCTATCCTACGAGCAGTACGTC. Encoded protein: CASSLGLSYEQYV.

Many counts were recorded for this clonotype. This chain connects TRBV5-1 to TRBJ1-2; 9 bases line up with TRBD1. Trimming at V came to 2 bases and at J to 6 bases, leaving 8 bases not matched to a gene. This CDR3 has 15 residues. Germline values: CDR1 SGHRS, CDR2 YFSETQ. CDR3 DNA sequence: TGCGCCAGCAGCTTCTTACCGGGACAGGGCAATGGCTACACCTTC. It is translated as CASSFLPGQGNGYTF.

The chain is built from TRBV4-2 and TRBJ2-1; 11 bases line up with TRBD1. This CDR3 contains 16 residues. The trim removed 2 bases at V and 4 bases at J, leaving 4 bases unmatched. The germline V gene encodes CDR1 LGHNA and CDR2 YNFKEQ. In DNA, the CDR3 is TGTGCCAGCAGCCAATCCGGGACAGGGGGATACAATGAGCAGTTCTTC. This codes for CASSQSGTGGYNEQFF.

This chain links TRBV6-5 with TRBJ1-6; D is unresolved. Trimming shortened V by 6 bases and J by 4 bases, and 10 bases separated the two germline ends. The CDR3 runs to 14 residues. Germline CDR1 and CDR2: MNHEY and SVGAGI. CDR3 protein: CASSGPGYNSPLHF. The CDR3 DNA is TGTGCCAGCAGCGGGCCGGGTTATAATTCACCCCTCCACTTT.

This clonotype was counted ten times or more. The chain employs TRBV6-2 or TRBV6-3 and TRBJ1-1; no definite D call. Trimming shortened V by 7 bases and J by 1 base, and 10 bases separated the two germline ends. CDR1 is MNHEY and CDR2 is SVGEGT in the germline V gene. This CDR3 region has 13 residues. The CDR3 loop is CASITEPNTEAFF. The CDR3 nucleotides read TGTGCCAGCATAACAGAACCGAACACTGAAGCTTTCTTT.

A remark on this clonotype: The junction shows a germline mismatch at one end, possibly a read error. The V and J genes are TRBV30 and TRBJ2-2; TRBD1 might be the D (5 bases). This CDR3 has 13 residues. CDR1 and CDR2 from the germline V gene are GTSNPN and SVGIG (reference sequence). The CDR3 nucleotides are TGTGCCTGGGGTGTTCAGGGTCTCGGGGAGCTGTTTTTT. Amino acid sequence: CAWGVQGLGELFF.

The table lists this clonotype with a few counts. The V and J genes are TRBV29-1 and TRBJ1-5, with D tentatively TRBD1 (5 bases). Trimming took 1 base from V and 6 from J, leaving 13 bases between them. This CDR3 is built from 14 residues. Germline V CDR1 and CDR2: SQVTM, ANQGSEA. The CDR3 DNA reads TGCAGCGTTGAAGGGCAGGGAAAAGGTCAGCCCCAGCATTTT. Its translation is CSVEGQGKGQPQHF. The variable domain in full, completed from reference TRBV29-1 and TRBJ1-5, reads SAVISQKPSRDICQRGTSLTIQCQVDSQVTMMFWYRQQPGQSLTLIATANQGSEATYESGFVIDKFPISRPNLTFSTLTVSNMSPEDSSIYLCSVEGQGKGQPQHFGDGTRLSIL.

This clonotype was found many times. The V call is TRBV5-4, the J call TRBJ2-5; 9 bases map to TRBD1. The germline V gene has CDR1 SGHNT and CDR2 YYREEE (reference sequence). Trimming removed 2 bases from V and 5 bases from J; junction bases left unmatched: 4. The CDR3 sequence is 14 residues long. The CDR3 is CASSLQGALETQYF. The CDR3 DNA is TGTGCCAGCAGCTTACAGGGGGCGCTGGAGACCCAGTACTTC.

V is TRBV5-1 and J is TRBJ2-5; the D is unclear. The CDR3 sequence is 15 residues long. CDR1 and CDR2 from the germline V gene are SGHRS and YFSETQ. V was shortened by 4 bases and J by 5 bases, with 18 bases between the two germline ends. CDR3 nucleotides: TGCGCCAGCAGCCTTACCTTCGGGCCCGGGGAGACCCAGTACTTC. Translated: CASSLTFGPGETQYF. The full variable domain, with the rest looked up from reference TRBV5-1 and TRBJ2-5, is KAGVTQTPRYLIKTRGQQVTLSCSPISGHRSVSWYQQTPGQGLQFLFEYFSETQRNKGNFPGRFSGRQFSNSRSEMNVSTLELGDSALYLCASSLTFGPGETQYFGPGTRLLVL.

The V gene is TRBV7-9, the J gene TRBJ1-2; 8 bases are a match to TRBD1. The ends lost 2 bases at V and 4 bases at J; junction bases unmatched: 6. The germline gives CDR1 SEHNR, CDR2 FQNEAQ (reference sequence). The CDR3 is 15 amino acids. In DNA, the CDR3 is TGTGCCAGCAGCTTAACGACAGGGGTAGGCTATGGCTACACCTTC. It yields the protein CASSLTTGVGYGYTF.

V is TRBV7-2 and J is TRBJ1-1; D is uncertain. There are 15 residues in the CDR3. Trimming cost V 7 bases and J 1 base, with 16 bases left between them. The germline gives CDR1 SGHTA, CDR2 FQGNSA. The chain's CDR3 is CASKLLLLSNTEAFF. The DNA for the CDR3 is TGTGCCAGCAAGCTTCTTTTACTATCGAACACTGAAGCTTTCTTT.

The chain carries TRBV27 and TRBJ2-2; the D gene is possibly TRBD2 (6 bases). V was cut by 1 base and J by 7 bases, with 22 bases left in between. This CDR3 is built from 18 residues. From germline, CDR1 is MNHEY and CDR2 SMNVEV (reference sequence). The CDR3 DNA follows: TGTGCCAGCAGTTTATTCCCTCTCCGGGAGCTAAAGGGCGGGGAGCTGTTTTTT. Translating it yields CASSLFPLRELKGGELFF.

This clonotype was observed a handful of times. The chain joins TRBV4-1 to TRBJ2-7; 7 bases line up with TRBD1. CDR3 length: 14 amino acids. V lost 0 bases and J lost 6; bases outside the gene matches: 5. The germline V gene encodes CDR1 MGHRA and CDR2 YSYEKL. CDR3 sequence reads: CASSQERQGREQYF. CDR3 coding DNA: TGCGCCAGCAGCCAAGAAAGACAGGGACGCGAGCAGTACTTC.

This clonotype was detected a few times. The chain recombines TRBV10-3 with TRBJ2-3; TRBD1 might be the D (7 bases). This CDR3 has 13 amino acids. V was shortened by 11 bases and J by 2 bases, with 14 bases between the two germline ends. Per germline, CDR1 ENHRY and CDR2 SYGVKD. The CDR3 nucleotides are TGTGCCGCGGGGACAGTTGCCACAGATACGCAGTATTTT. It is translated as CAAGTVATDTQYF.

This chain uses TRBV5-1 with TRBJ1-2; 11 positions agree with TRBD1. Looked up from germline, CDR1 is SGHRS and CDR2 is YFSETQ. V shed 4 bases and J 3 bases; nucleotides not matched to a gene: 5. CDR3 length: 15 residues. DNA of the CDR3: TGCGCCAGCAGCGACAGGACAGGGGGCGACTATGGCTACACCTTC. Protein: CASSDRTGGDYGYTF.

The chain has TRBV6-6 and TRBJ1-6, with a weak D call TRBD1 (6 bases). Deletions cut 11 bases from V and 4 bases from J, with 15 bases between. CDR3 size: 14 residues. From germline, CDR1 is MNHNY and CDR2 SVGAGI (reference sequence). CDR3 residues: CACGGRQYNSPLHF. The CDR3 DNA is TGTGCCTGCGGGGGCAGACAGTATAATTCACCCCTCCACTTT.

The chain employs TRBV5-1 and TRBJ2-1; perhaps TRBD1 as D (6 bases). The CDR3 extends over 15 amino acids. Germline CDR1 SGHRS, CDR2 YFSETQ. The V gene lost 4 bases and the J gene lost 7 bases, with 18 bases spanning the gap. The CDR3 is CASSTFGLRGNEQFF. CDR3 coding DNA: TGCGCCAGCAGCACCTTCGGGCTGAGGGGGAATGAGCAGTTCTTC.

Concerning this clonotype itself: Being one base from a much bigger clone, this may be a read error. The V gene is TRBV7-3, the J gene TRBJ2-1; D possibly matches TRBD1 or TRBD2 (5 bases each). Germline CDR1 and CDR2: SGHTA and FQGTGA. V was cut by 6 bases and J by 10 bases, with 16 bases left in between. The CDR3 length is 13 residues. CDR3 DNA: TGTGCCAGCAGGTTAGGGGACGGTGGCGAGCAGTTCTTC. Its protein product is CASRLGDGGEQFF.